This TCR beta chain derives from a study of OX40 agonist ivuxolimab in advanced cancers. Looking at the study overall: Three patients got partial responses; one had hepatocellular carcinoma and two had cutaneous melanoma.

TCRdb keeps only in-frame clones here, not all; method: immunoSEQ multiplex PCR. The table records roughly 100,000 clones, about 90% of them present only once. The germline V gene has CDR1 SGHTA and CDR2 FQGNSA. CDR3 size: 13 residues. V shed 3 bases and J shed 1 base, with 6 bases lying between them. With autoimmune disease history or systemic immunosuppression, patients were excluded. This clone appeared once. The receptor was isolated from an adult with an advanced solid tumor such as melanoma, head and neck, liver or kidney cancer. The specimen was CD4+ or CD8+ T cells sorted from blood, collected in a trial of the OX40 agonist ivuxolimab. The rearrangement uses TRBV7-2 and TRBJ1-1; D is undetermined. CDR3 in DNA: TGTGCCAGCAGCTTCACGGGGAACACTGAAGCTTTCTTT. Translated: CASSFTGNTEAFF.